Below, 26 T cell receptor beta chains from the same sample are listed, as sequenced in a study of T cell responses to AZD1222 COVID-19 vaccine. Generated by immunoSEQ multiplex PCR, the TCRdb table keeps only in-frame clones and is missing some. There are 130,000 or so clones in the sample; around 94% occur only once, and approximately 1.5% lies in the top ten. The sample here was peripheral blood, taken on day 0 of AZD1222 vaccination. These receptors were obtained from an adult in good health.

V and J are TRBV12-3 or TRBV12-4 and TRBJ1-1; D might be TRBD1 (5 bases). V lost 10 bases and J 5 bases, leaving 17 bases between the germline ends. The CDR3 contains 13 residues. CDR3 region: CATRPGVETEAFF. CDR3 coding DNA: TGTGCCACCCGTCCGGGGGTAGAAACTGAAGCTTTCTTT.

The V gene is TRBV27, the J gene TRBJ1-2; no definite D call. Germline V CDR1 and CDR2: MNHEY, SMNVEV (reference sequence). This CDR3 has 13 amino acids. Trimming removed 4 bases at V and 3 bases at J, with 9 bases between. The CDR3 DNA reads TGTGCCAGCAGTTATGGCAGCGACTATGGCTACACCTTC. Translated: CASSYGSDYGYTF.

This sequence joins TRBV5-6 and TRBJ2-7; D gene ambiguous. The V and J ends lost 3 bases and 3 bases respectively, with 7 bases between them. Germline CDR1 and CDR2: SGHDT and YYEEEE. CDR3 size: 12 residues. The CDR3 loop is CASSYDFYEQYF. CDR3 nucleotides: TGTGCCAGCAGCTACGACTTCTACGAGCAGTACTTC.

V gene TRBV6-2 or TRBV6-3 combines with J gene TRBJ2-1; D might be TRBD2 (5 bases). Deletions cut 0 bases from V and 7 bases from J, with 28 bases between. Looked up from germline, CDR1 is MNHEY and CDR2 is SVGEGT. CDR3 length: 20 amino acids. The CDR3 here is CASSYSTRITDLARWNEQFF. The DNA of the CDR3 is TGTGCCAGCAGTTACTCGACTCGGATCACGGACTTAGCAAGATGGAATGAGCAGTTCTTC.

The CDR3 sequence: CAWSVGGVGYEQYF. The CDR3 DNA reads TGTGCCTGGAGTGTTGGAGGGGTGGGGTACGAGCAGTACTTC. The chain joins TRBV30 to TRBJ2-7, with D possibly matching TRBD2 (6 bases). The V gene lost 0 bases and the J gene lost 4 bases, with 13 bases spanning the gap. Germline V CDR1 and CDR2: GTSNPN, SVGIG (reference sequence). The CDR3 length is 14 residues.

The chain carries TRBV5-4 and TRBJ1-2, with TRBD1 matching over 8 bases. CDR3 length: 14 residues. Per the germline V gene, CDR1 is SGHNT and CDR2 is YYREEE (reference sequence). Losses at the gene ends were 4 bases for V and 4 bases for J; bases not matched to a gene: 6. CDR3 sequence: CASSQGAGIYGYTF. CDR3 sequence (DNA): TGTGCCAGCAGCCAGGGGGCAGGGATCTATGGCTACACCTTC.

CDR3 residues: CASSGTGRTEAFF. DNA for the CDR3: TGTGCCTCTTCCGGGACAGGGAGGACTGAAGCTTTCTTT. V gene TRBV19 combines with J gene TRBJ1-1; the match to TRBD1 covers 9 bases. The length of the CDR3 is 13 residues. The germline CDR1 and CDR2 sequences are LNHDA and SQIVND (reference sequence). Trimming at V came to 11 bases and at J to 5 bases, leaving 9 bases not matched to a gene.

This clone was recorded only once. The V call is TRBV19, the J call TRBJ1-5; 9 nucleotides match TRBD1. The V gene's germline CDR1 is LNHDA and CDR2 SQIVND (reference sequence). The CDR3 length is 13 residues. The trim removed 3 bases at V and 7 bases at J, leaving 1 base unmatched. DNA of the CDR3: TGTGCCAGTAGTATGGACAGGGGACAGCCCCAGCATTTT. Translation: CASSMDRGQPQHF.

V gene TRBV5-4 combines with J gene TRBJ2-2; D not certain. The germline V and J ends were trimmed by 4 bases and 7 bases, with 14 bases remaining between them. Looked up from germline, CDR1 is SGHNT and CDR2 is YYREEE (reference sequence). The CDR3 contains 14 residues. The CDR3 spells CASSPDLHNGELFF. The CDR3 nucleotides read TGTGCCAGCAGCCCGGACCTTCATAACGGGGAGCTGTTTTTT.

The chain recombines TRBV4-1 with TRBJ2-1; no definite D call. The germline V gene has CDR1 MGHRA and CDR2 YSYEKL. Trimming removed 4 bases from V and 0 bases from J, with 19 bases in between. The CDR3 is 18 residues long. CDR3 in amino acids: CASSRSPQEPLSYNEQFF. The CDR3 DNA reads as TGCGCCAGCAGCCGGTCCCCTCAGGAGCCCCTCTCCTACAATGAGCAGTTCTTC.

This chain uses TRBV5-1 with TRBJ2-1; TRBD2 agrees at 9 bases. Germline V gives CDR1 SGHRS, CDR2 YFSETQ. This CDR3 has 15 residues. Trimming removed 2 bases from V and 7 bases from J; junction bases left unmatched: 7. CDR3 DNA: TGCGCCAGCAGCTTCCGAGCGGGAGGTGGGAATGAGCAGTTCTTC. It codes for CASSFRAGGGNEQFF.

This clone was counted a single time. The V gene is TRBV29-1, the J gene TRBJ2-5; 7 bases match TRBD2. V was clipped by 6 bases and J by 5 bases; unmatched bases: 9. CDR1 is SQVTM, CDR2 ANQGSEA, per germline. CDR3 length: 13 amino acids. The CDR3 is CSVTIQRGETQYF. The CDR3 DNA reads TGCAGCGTAACCATTCAGCGGGGCGAGACCCAGTACTTC.

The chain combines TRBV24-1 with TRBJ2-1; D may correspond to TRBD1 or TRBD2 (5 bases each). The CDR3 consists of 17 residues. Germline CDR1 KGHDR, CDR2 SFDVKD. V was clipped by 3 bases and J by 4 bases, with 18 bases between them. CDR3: CATSDDVGERGYNEQFF. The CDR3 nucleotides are TGTGCCACCAGTGATGATGTGGGGGAGCGAGGTTACAATGAGCAGTTCTTC.

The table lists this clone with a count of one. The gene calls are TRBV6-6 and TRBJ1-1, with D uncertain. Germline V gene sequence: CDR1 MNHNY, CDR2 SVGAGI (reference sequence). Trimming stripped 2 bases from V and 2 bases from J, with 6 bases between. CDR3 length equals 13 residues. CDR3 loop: CASSYAPNTEAFF. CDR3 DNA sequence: TGTGCCAGCAGTTACGCGCCAAACACTGAAGCTTTCTTT.

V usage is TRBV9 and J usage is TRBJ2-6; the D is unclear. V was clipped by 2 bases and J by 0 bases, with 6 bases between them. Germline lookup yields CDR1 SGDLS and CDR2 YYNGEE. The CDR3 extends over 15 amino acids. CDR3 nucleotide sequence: TGTGCCAGCAGCGTGATGGGCTCTGGGGCCAACGTCCTGACTTTC. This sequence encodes CASSVMGSGANVLTF.

In DNA form, the CDR3 reads TGTGCCAGCAGCACTAGGCGAGGACAGGGAGTGTCTGGAAACACCATATATTTT. It yields the protein CASSTRRGQGVSGNTIYF. V usage is TRBV7-9 and J usage is TRBJ1-3, with 8 positions matching TRBD1. The CDR3 has 18 residues. The junction had 13 bases not matched to a gene; V was cut back by 5 bases and J by 1 base. Germline CDR1 reads SEHNR; CDR2 reads FQNEAQ (reference sequence).

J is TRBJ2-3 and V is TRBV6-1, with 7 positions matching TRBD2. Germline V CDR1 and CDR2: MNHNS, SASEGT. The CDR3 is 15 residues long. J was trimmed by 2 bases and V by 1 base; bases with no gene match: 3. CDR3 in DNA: TGTGCCAGCAGTGAAGGACTAGCCCACACAGATACGCAGTATTTT. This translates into CASSEGLAHTDTQYF.

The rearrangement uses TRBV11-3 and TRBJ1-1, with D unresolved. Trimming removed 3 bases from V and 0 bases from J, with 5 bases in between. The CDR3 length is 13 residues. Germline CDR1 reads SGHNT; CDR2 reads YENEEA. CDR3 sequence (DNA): TGTGCCAGCAGCTTGGTAGTGAACACTGAAGCTTTCTTT. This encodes CASSLVVNTEAFF.

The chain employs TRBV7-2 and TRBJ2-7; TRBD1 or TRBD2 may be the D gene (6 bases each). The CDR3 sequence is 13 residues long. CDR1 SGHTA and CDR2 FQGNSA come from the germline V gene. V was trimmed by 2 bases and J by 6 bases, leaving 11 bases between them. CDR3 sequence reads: CASSLLGGVEQYV. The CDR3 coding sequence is TGTGCCAGCAGCTTATTGGGGGGCGTCGAGCAGTACGTC.

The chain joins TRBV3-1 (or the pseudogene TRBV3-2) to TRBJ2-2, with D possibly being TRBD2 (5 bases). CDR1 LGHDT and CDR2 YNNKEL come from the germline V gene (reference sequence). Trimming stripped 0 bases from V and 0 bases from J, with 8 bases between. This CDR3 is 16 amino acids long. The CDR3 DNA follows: TGTGCCAGCAGCCAAGAATCCGGGACGAACACCGGGGAGCTGTTTTTT. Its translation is CASSQESGTNTGELFF.

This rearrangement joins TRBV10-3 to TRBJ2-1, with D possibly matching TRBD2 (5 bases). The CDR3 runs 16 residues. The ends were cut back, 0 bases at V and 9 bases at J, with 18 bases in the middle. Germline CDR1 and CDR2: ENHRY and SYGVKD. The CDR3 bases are TGTGCCATCAGTGAGTCGAGGGAGCGGTTAGCAGGTGAGCAGTTCTTC. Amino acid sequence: CAISESRERLAGEQFF.

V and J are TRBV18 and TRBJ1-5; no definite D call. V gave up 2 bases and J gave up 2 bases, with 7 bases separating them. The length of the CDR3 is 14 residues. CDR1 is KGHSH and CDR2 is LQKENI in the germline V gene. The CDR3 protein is CASSPAGGNQPQHF. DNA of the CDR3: TGTGCCAGCTCACCAGCGGGTGGCAATCAGCCCCAGCATTTT.

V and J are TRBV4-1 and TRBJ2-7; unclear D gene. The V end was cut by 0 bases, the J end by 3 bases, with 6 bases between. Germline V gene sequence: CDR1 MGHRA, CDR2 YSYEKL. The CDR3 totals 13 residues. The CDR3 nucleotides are TGCGCCAGCAGCCAAGATGGGTACTACGAGCAGTACTTC. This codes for CASSQDGYYEQYF.

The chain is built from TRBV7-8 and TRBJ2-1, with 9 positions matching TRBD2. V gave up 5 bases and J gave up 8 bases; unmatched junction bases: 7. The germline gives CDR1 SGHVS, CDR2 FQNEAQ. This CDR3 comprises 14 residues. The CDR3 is CASSPRTSDHEQFF. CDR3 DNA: TGTGCCAGCAGCCCGCGGACTAGCGACCATGAGCAGTTCTTC. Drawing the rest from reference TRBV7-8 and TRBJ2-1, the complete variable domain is GAGVSQSPRYKVAKRGQDVALRCDPISGHVSLFWYQQALGQGPEFLTYFQNEAQLDKSGLPSDRFFAERPEGSVSTLKIQRTQQEDSAVYLCASSPRTSDHEQFFGPGTRLTVL.

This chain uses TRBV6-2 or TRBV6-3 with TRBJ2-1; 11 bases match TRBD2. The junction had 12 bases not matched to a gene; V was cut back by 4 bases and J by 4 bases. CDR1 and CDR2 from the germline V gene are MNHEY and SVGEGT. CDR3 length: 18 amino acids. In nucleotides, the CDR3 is TGTGCCAGCAGTTCAACATTGTCACTAGCGGGAGCTTACAATGAGCAGTTCTTC. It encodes CASSSTLSLAGAYNEQFF.

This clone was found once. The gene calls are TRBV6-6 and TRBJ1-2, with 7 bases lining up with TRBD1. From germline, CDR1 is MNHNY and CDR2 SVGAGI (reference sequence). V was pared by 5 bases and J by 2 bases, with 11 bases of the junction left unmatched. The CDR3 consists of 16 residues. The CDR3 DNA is TGTGCCAGCAGTCGACACCAAGGACAGGAAAACTATGGCTACACCTTC. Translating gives CASSRHQGQENYGYTF.